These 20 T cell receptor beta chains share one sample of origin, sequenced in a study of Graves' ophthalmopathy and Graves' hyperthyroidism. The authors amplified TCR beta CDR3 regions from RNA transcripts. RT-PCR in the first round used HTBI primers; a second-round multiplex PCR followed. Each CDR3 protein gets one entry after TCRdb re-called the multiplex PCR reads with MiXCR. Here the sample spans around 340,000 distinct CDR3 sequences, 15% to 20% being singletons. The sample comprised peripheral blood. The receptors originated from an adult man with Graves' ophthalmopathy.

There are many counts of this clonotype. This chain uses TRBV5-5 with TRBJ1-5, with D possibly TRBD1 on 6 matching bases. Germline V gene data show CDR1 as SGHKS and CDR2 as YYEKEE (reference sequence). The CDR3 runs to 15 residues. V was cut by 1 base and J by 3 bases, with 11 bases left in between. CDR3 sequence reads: CASSLMRTVNQPQHF. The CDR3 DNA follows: TGTGCCAGCAGCTTGATGAGGACAGTCAATCAGCCCCAGCATTTT.

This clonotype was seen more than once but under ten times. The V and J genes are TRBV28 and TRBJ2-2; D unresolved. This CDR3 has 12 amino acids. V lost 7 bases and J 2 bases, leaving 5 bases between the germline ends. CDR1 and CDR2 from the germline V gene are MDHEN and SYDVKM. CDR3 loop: CASIANTGELFF. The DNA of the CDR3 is TGTGCCAGCATTGCCAACACCGGGGAGCTGTTTTTT.

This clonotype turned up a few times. The CDR3, as DNA: TGTGCCAGCAGCTTAGATTCTGGACGGAGCTCCTACGAGCAGTACTTC. It codes for CASSLDSGRSSYEQYF. The chain employs TRBV11-2 and TRBJ2-7; D gene unclear. The germline CDR1 and CDR2 sequences are SGHAT and FQNNGV. This CDR3 has 16 residues. V was cut by 0 bases and J by 0 bases, with 12 bases left in between.

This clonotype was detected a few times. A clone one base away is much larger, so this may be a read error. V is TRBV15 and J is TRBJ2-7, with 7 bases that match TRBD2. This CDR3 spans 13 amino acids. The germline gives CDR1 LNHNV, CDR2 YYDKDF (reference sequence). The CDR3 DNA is TGTGTCACGAAGCGGGACGCAGGCTACGAGCAGTACTTC. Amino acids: CVTKRDAGYEQYF. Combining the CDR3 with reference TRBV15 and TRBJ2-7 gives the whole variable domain DAMVIQNPRYQVTQFGKPVTLSCSQTLNHNVMYWYQQKSSQAPKLLFHYYDKDFNNEADTPDNFQSRRPNTSFCFLDIRSPGLGDTAMYLCVTKRDAGYEQYFGPGTRLTVT.

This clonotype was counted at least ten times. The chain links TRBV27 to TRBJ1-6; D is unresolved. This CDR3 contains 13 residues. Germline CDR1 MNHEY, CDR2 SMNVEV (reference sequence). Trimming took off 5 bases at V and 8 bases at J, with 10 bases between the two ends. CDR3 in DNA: TGTGCCAGCAGTCCTCTGGGGTATTCACCCCTCCACTTT. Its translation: CASSPLGYSPLHF.

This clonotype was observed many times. The CDR3 sequence is CASSPGKADHGETQYF. The CDR3 region has the DNA TGTGCCAGCAGTCCCGGGAAGGCGGACCACGGAGAGACCCAGTACTTC. V and J are TRBV6-2 or TRBV6-3 and TRBJ2-5, with D possibly TRBD2 on 5 matching bases. This CDR3 region has 16 residues. Germline assignment: CDR1 MNHEY and CDR2 SVGEGT. The V and J ends lost 5 bases and 4 bases respectively, with 20 bases between them.

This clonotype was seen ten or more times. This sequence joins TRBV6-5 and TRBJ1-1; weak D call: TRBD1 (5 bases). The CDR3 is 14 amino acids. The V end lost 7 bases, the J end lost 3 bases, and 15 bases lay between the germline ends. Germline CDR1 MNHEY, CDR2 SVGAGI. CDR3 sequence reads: CASTPRGTDTEAFF. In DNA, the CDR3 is TGTGCCAGCACCCCAAGGGGTACGGACACTGAAGCTTTCTTT.

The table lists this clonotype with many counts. The CDR3 DNA follows: TGCGCCAGCAGCTTGGACACCGGGACAGACCTTAGGTACACTGAAGCTTTCTTT. This translates into CASSLDTGTDLRYTEAFF. This chain connects TRBV5-1 to TRBJ1-1, with 7 bases aligning to TRBD1. Germline CDR1 and CDR2: SGHRS and YFSETQ. CDR3 length equals 18 residues. V was pared by 0 bases and J by 3 bases, with 14 bases of the junction left unmatched.

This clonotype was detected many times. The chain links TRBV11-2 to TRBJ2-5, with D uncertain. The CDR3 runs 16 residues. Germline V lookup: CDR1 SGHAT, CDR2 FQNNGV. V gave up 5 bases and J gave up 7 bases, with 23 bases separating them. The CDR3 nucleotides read TGTGCCAGCAGCCCCAGTGGAGCCGTTCATTACAGGACCCAGTACTTC. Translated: CASSPSGAVHYRTQYF.

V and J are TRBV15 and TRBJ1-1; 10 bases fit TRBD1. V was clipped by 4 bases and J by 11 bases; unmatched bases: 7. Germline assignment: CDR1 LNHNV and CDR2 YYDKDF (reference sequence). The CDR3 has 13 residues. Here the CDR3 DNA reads TGTGCCACCAGCATTGGGGGACAGGGGAGGGCTTTCTTT. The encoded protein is CATSIGGQGRAFF.

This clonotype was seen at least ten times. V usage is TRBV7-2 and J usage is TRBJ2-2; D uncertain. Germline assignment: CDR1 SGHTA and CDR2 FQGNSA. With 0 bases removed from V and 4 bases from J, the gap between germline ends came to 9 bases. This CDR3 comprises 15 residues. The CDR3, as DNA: TGTGCCAGCAGCTTAGCGAGGTCTAGCACCGGGGAGCTGTTTTTT. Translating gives CASSLARSSTGELFF. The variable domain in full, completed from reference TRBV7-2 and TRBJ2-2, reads GAGVSQSPSNKVTEKGKDVELRCDPISGHTALYWYRQSLGQGLEFLIYFQGNSAPDKSGLPSDRFSAERTGGSVSTLTIQRTQQEDSAVYLCASSLARSSTGELFFGEGSRLTVL.

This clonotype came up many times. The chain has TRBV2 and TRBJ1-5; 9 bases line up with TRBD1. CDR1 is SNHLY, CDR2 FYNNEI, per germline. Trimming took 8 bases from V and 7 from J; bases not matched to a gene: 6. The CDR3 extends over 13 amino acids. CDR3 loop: CASRDRDSQPQHF. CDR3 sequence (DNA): TGTGCCAGCCGGGACAGGGACAGCCAGCCCCAGCATTTT.

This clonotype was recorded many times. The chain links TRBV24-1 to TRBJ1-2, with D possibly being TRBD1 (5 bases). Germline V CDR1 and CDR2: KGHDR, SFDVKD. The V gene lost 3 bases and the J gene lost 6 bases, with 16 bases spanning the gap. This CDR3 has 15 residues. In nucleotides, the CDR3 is TGTGCCACCAGTGATGGCAGGGTACTAACTCATGGCTACACCTTC. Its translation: CATSDGRVLTHGYTF.

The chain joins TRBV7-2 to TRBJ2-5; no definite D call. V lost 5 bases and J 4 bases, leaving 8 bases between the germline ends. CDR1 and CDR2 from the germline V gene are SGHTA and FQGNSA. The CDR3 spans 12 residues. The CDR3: CASSETRETQYF. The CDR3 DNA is TGTGCCAGCAGCGAGACGCGAGAGACCCAGTACTTC.

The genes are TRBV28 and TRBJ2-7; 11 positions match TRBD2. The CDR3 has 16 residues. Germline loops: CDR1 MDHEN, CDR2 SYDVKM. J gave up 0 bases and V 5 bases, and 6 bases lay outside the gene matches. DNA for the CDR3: TGTGCCAGCAGTACTAGCGGGGGACGCAGCTCCTACGAGCAGTACTTC. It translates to CASSTSGGRSSYEQYF.

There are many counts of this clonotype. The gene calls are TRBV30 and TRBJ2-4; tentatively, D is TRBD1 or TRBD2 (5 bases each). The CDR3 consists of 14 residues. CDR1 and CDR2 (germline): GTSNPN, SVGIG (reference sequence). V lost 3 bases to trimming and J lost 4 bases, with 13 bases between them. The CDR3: CAWRHGGEKNIQYF. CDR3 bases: TGTGCCTGGAGGCATGGGGGAGAAAAAAACATTCAGTACTTC.

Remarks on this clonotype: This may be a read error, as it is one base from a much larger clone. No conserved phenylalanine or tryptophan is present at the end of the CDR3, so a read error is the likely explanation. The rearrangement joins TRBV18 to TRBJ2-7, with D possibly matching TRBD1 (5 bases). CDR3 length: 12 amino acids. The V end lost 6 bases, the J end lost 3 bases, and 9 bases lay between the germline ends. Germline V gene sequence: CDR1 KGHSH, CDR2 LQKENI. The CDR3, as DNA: TGTGCCAGCTCGCAGACAGTCTACGAGCAGTACTCC. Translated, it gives CASSQTVYEQYS.

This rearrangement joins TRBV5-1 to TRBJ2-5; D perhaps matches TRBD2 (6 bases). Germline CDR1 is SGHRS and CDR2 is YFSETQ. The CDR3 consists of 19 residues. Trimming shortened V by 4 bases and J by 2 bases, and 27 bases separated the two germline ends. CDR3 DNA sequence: TGCGCCAGCAGCCAAGAAAAGCGGGCCGAGGAATTTAGACAAGAGACCCAGTACTTC. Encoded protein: CASSQEKRAEEFRQETQYF.

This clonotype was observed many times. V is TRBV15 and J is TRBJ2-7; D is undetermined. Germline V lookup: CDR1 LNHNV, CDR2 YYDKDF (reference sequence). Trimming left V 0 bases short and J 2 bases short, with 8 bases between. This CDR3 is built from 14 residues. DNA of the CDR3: TGTGCCACCAGCAGAGACCAAGCAGCCTACGAGCAGTACTTC. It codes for CATSRDQAAYEQYF.

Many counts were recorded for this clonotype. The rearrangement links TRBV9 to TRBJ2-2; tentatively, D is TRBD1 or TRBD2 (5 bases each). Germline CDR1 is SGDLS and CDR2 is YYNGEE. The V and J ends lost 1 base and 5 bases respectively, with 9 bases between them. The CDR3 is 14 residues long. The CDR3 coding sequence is TGTGCCAGCAGCGTACAAGGGGAGACCGGGGAGCTGTTTTTT. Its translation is CASSVQGETGELFF.